The 10 T cell receptor beta chains in this list originate from one sample, sequenced in a study of human T cells and chemical hapten exposure. TCRdb re-called the RACE reads through MiXCR, storing one row per CDR3 protein. Seen here are more than 90,000 distinct CDR3 sequences, 10% to 12% observed once, and the top ten hold 3% to 4%. Time point reported: patch test 2, 6 weeks after DPC sensitization. The treatment here: therapeutic diphenylcyclopropenone sensitization with weekly scalp DPC. Sample: whole blood, taken in connection with sensitization to the hapten diphenylcyclopropenone (DPC). These receptors all stem from a woman aged 40 to 49 with alopecia areata. Some clones in this sample may be carry-over from other donors' samples.

This clonotype occurred many times. This sequence joins TRBV6-5 and TRBJ1-5, with 7 bases matching TRBD1. Germline CDR1 is MNHEY and CDR2 is SVGAGI. The CDR3 loop spans 16 amino acids. The junction had 2 bases not matched to a gene; V was cut back by 0 bases and J by 0 bases. The CDR3 is CASSYSGGPSNQPQHF. DNA for the CDR3: TGTGCCAGCAGTTACTCAGGGGGCCCTAGCAATCAGCCCCAGCATTTT.

This clonotype was detected only a few times. The genes are TRBV29-1 and TRBJ1-1, with 11 nucleotides matching TRBD1. Germline V gene lookup returns CDR1 SQVTM and CDR2 ANQGSEA. J lost 1 base, V lost 6 bases, and 13 bases had no gene match. The CDR3 length is 17 residues. The CDR3 region has the DNA TGCAGCGTCCGCGGGGTTTGGGACAGGGGGACGAACACTGAAGCTTTCTTT. This encodes CSVRGVWDRGTNTEAFF.

This clonotype was seen ten or more times. The CDR3 does not close with the conserved phenylalanine or tryptophan, likely indicating a read error. The DNA is left out, because the CDR3 cannot be placed on it with certainty; the CDR3 is given as TCRdb lists it. This chain connects TRBV20-1 to TRBJ1-1. Germline lookup yields CDR1 DFQATT and CDR2 SNEGSKA (reference sequence). 12 amino acids form the CDR3, both terminal residues included. The CDR3 region is CSAAQGLLLYSG.

The chain joins TRBV12-3 or TRBV12-4 to TRBJ1-1; no reliable D call. CDR3 size: 12 residues. Trimming removed 6 bases at V and 4 bases at J, with 9 bases between. CDR3 region: CASRVWGTEAFF. Written as DNA, the CDR3 is TGTGCCAGCAGGGTTTGGGGCACTGAAGCTTTCTTT.

This clonotype was observed many times. This chain links TRBV7-2 with TRBJ1-1; D not certain. The germline gives CDR1 SGHTA, CDR2 FQGNSA. The CDR3 is 11 amino acids. The ends were cut back, 2 bases at V and 8 bases at J, with 6 bases in the middle. The CDR3 loop is CASSLLAEAFF. DNA of the CDR3: TGTGCCAGCAGCTTATTGGCAGAAGCTTTCTTT.

As for this clonotype: A much larger clone sits a single nucleotide away, making a read error possible. In DNA, the CDR3 is TGTGCCGGCAGTCCCGGGGTCTATGGCTACACCTTC. Protein product: CAGSPGVYGYTF. The chain has TRBV12-3 or TRBV12-4 and TRBJ1-2; D remains unclear. The CDR3 is 12 amino acids.

This clonotype was counted many times. The CDR3 bases are TGCAGTGCTAGACTTAGAGCCTACGAGCAGTACTTC. This gives the protein CSARLRAYEQYF. The genes are TRBV20-1 and TRBJ2-7; unclear D gene. The CDR3 spans 12 residues. The germline gives CDR1 DFQATT, CDR2 SNEGSKA (reference sequence). Trimming cost V 2 bases and J 2 bases, with 7 bases left between them.

The chain is built from TRBV27 and TRBJ1-2; D unresolved. Germline V gene lookup returns CDR1 MNHEY and CDR2 SMNVEV (reference sequence). The CDR3 extends over 13 amino acids. Trimming took off 1 base at V and 7 bases at J, with 10 bases between the two ends. DNA for the CDR3: TGTGCCAGCAGTTTATTAAGAGGGATTGGCTACACCTTC. This codes for CASSLLRGIGYTF.

This clonotype was seen a handful of times. The chain joins TRBV4-3 to TRBJ2-6; perhaps D is TRBD1 or TRBD2 (6 bases each). This CDR3 contains 18 residues. Trimming took off 4 bases at V and 0 bases at J, with 16 bases between the two ends. The germline CDR1 and CDR2 sequences are LGHNA and YSLEER. The CDR3 DNA follows: TGCGCCAGCAGCCCGAAGGGGGGCCCAATCTCTGGGGCCAACGTCCTGACTTTC. Translated: CASSPKGGPISGANVLTF.

This clonotype showed up just a few times. The chain links TRBV2 to TRBJ2-1; D is unclear. CDR1 is SNHLY, CDR2 FYNNEI, per germline. Deletions cut 6 bases from V and 3 bases from J, with 12 bases between. The CDR3 loop spans 14 amino acids. DNA of the CDR3: TGTGCCAGCAGAGGGTCGACTTTCTACAATGAGCAGTTCTTC. It yields the protein CASRGSTFYNEQFF.